The clone carrying this TCR beta chain was recorded many times. One entry per CDR3 protein, called by TCRdb with MiXCR from the 5' RACE reads. The table lists some 240,000 distinct CDR3 sequences, 8.6% of them singletons. This CDR3 has 14 amino acids. Germline loops: CDR1 SEHNR, CDR2 FQNEAQ (reference sequence). V was pared by 3 bases and J by 7 bases, with 10 bases between. This entry is derived from a study of CD8 T cells in ankylosing spondylitis. The origin of this receptor is a male donor with ankylosing spondylitis or in good health (not recorded which). The chain is built from TRBV7-9 and TRBJ1-6; D is possibly TRBD1 (5 bases). The sequenced sample consisted of blood, either unsorted or a sorted T cell fraction (not recorded which). The CDR3 DNA follows: TGTGCCAGCAGCTTGCGGGGGAACAATTCACCCCTCCACTTT. Encoded protein: CASSLRGNNSPLHF.